The 21 T cell receptor beta chains reported below all come from one sample, sequenced in a study of beta chain features in type 1 diabetes. The whole isolated RNA underwent reverse transcription, so sequencing captured expressed TCRB transcripts. Data came from immunoSEQ multiplex PCR; TCRdb stores just in-frame clones and leaves some out. The sample shows around 450,000 clones, 10% to 12% of them seen only once. The sequencing sample was made of naive CD4+ T cells from blood. These TCRs come from a woman under 30 in good health.

This clone has a handful of counts. V usage is TRBV18 and J usage is TRBJ1-1, with 10 positions matching TRBD1. Trimming removed 4 bases from V and 7 bases from J; junction bases left unmatched: 6. The CDR3 has 14 residues. Germline assignment: CDR1 KGHSH and CDR2 LQKENI. Here the CDR3 reads CASSRAGTGDEAFF. DNA for the CDR3: TGTGCCAGCTCACGGGCCGGGACAGGGGATGAAGCTTTCTTT.

V gene TRBV28 combines with J gene TRBJ2-7, with 7 bases matching TRBD2. Germline V gene sequence: CDR1 MDHEN, CDR2 SYDVKM. The CDR3 loop spans 13 amino acids. With 6 bases clipped from V and 4 bases from J, the junction kept 6 bases outside the gene matches. This chain's CDR3 is CASSKAGSYEQYV. The CDR3 DNA reads TGTGCCAGCAGCAAAGCGGGGTCATACGAGCAGTACGTC.

This clone was observed a few times. The CDR3 DNA reads as TGCAGCGGCGCAGGTCGGAACACGGTAAAAGCTTTCTTT. Translated, it gives CSGAGRNTVKAFF. The chain employs TRBV29-1 and TRBJ1-1; D is unresolved. V was clipped by 7 bases and J by 9 bases, with 21 bases between them. The CDR3 is 13 residues long. In germline, CDR1 is SQVTM, CDR2 ANQGSEA.

The chain couples TRBV6-6 to TRBJ2-7; 9 positions agree with TRBD2. Germline values: CDR1 MNHNY, CDR2 SVGAGI (reference sequence). The trim removed 6 bases at V and 3 bases at J, leaving 6 bases unmatched. The CDR3 length is 14 residues. The CDR3 sequence is CASRLAGSYYEQYF. The CDR3 DNA is TGTGCCAGCAGGCTAGCGGGAAGCTACTACGAGCAGTACTTC.

In its sample, this clone was seen a few times. The chain has TRBV5-6 and TRBJ2-2; no reliable D call. V lost 0 bases and J 4 bases, leaving 7 bases between the germline ends. This CDR3 has 14 amino acids. Germline V gives CDR1 SGHDT, CDR2 YYEEEE. CDR3 sequence (DNA): TGTGCCAGCAGCTTGGGACTTTCCACCGGGGAGCTGTTTTTT. This codes for CASSLGLSTGELFF.

The chain links TRBV18 to TRBJ2-7; D is possibly TRBD1 (5 bases). This CDR3 is built from 16 residues. From germline, CDR1 is KGHSH and CDR2 LQKENI. V lost 4 bases, J lost 0 bases, and 16 bases lay in between. CDR3 nucleotides: TGTGCCAGCTCACGGCCTCCGTGGCAGGGCTCCTACGAGCAGTACTTC. Protein sequence: CASSRPPWQGSYEQYF.

The chain joins TRBV28 to TRBJ2-5; the D is unclear. V dropped 4 bases and J dropped 2 bases, with 5 bases sitting between them. Germline V gives CDR1 MDHEN, CDR2 SYDVKM. This CDR3 has 12 amino acids. CDR3 sequence: CASSYIQETQYF. The CDR3 region has the DNA TGTGCCAGCAGTTACATACAAGAGACCCAGTACTTC.

The gene calls are TRBV9 and TRBJ2-1, with D possibly being TRBD2 (6 bases). CDR1 is SGDLS, CDR2 YYNGEE, per germline. With 6 bases removed from V and 0 bases from J, the gap between germline ends came to 10 bases. This CDR3 contains 14 residues. The CDR3 loop reads CASNRESSYNEQFF. CDR3 DNA sequence: TGTGCCAGCAACCGGGAGAGCTCCTACAATGAGCAGTTCTTC. The variable domain in full, with the rest retrieved from reference TRBV9 and TRBJ2-1, is DSGVTQTPKHLITATGQRVTLRCSPRSGDLSVYWYQQSLDQGLQFLIQYYNGEERAKGNILERFSAQQFPDLHSELNLSSLELGDSALYFCASNRESSYNEQFFGPGTRLTVL.

The rearrangement links TRBV25-1 to TRBJ2-7; no clear D. The CDR3 runs to 15 residues. Trimming removed 3 bases at V and 3 bases at J, with 15 bases between. CDR1 and CDR2 (germline): MGHDK, SYGVNS. The CDR3 loop reads CASSDPRTEVYEQYV. For the CDR3, the DNA is TGTGCCAGCAGTGACCCCCGGACGGAAGTCTACGAGCAGTACGTC.

Remarks on this clone: Germline is not matched at one junction end, which may reflect a read error. This chain uses TRBV7-7 with TRBJ2-1; D gene uncertain. The CDR3 contains 13 residues. Germline V CDR1 and CDR2: SSHAT, FNYEAQ (reference sequence). CDR3 nucleotides: TGTGCTAGCAGCTTGAGCTCCTACAATGAGCAGTTCTTC. Residues: CASSLSSYNEQFF.

The chain combines TRBV7-2 with TRBJ2-4; TRBD2 is a possible D gene (5 bases). Germline lookup yields CDR1 SGHTA and CDR2 FQGNSA. V gave up 0 bases and J gave up 5 bases, with 11 bases separating them. The CDR3 has 15 residues. CDR3 DNA sequence: TGTGCCAGCAGCTTAGCGGCTAGAGGGCAAAACATTCAGTACTTC. This gives the protein CASSLAARGQNIQYF.

This chain's CDR3 is CASSLSTIAKNIQYF. In DNA, the CDR3 is TGCGCCAGCAGCTTATCGACCATAGCCAAAAACATTCAGTACTTC. The V and J genes are TRBV5-1 and TRBJ2-4; unclear D gene. The CDR3 runs to 15 residues. CDR1 and CDR2 (germline): SGHRS, YFSETQ. Deletions cut 2 bases from V and 0 bases from J, with 9 bases between.

The chain recombines TRBV7-9 with TRBJ2-3; 7 positions agree with TRBD2. The germline V gene encodes CDR1 SEHNR and CDR2 FQNEAQ (reference sequence). The J segment lost 5 bases and the V segment lost 5 bases, leaving 7 bases of the junction unmatched. This CDR3 is 14 amino acids long. The CDR3 DNA reads as TGTGCCAGCAGCCTAAGCGGGGTGGAAGATACGCAGTATTTT. Translation gives CASSLSGVEDTQYF. The whole variable domain, remainder taken from reference TRBV7-9 and TRBJ2-3, is DTGVSQNPRHKITKRGQNVTFRCDPISEHNRLYWYRQTLGQGPEFLTYFQNEAQLEKSRLLSDRFSAERPKGSFSTLEIQRTEQGDSAMYLCASSLSGVEDTQYFGPGTRLTVL.

The genes are TRBV7-2 and TRBJ2-3; weak D call: TRBD2 (5 bases). CDR3 length: 14 residues. Germline V gene lookup returns CDR1 SGHTA and CDR2 FQGNSA. The ends were cut back, 3 bases at V and 0 bases at J, with 7 bases in the middle. The CDR3 spells CASSFGKSTDTQYF. In DNA form, the CDR3 reads TGTGCCAGCAGCTTCGGGAAAAGCACAGATACGCAGTATTTT.

The table lists this clone with many counts. The chain carries TRBV20-1 and TRBJ1-6; D is unclear. The CDR3 length is 11 residues. Looked up from germline, CDR1 is DFQATT and CDR2 is SNEGSKA (reference sequence). The V and J ends lost 3 bases and 8 bases respectively, with 5 bases between them. In DNA form, the CDR3 reads TGCAGTGCTAGGACGGATTCACCCCTCCACTTT. It codes for CSARTDSPLHF.

This clone occurred a few times. This chain links TRBV5-1 with TRBJ2-5; D unclear. V was cut by 3 bases and J by 3 bases, with 15 bases left in between. CDR3 size: 15 residues. Looked up from germline, CDR1 is SGHRS and CDR2 is YFSETQ. The CDR3 sequence is CASSSLRGTKETQYF. The CDR3 DNA follows: TGCGCCAGCAGCTCTTTGCGCGGCACAAAAGAGACCCAGTACTTC.

This clone has just one count. V usage is TRBV7-2 and J usage is TRBJ2-3; maybe TRBD1 (6 bases). Deletions cut 5 bases from V and 1 base from J, with 10 bases between. From germline, CDR1 is SGHTA and CDR2 FQGNSA. The CDR3 contains 14 residues. The CDR3 protein is CASSTRQGTDTQYF. The CDR3 DNA sequence: TGTGCCAGCAGCACTAGACAGGGCACAGATACGCAGTATTTT.

This clone was observed a few times. The genes are TRBV29-1 and TRBJ1-1; TRBD1 might be the D (6 bases). The germline V gene encodes CDR1 SQVTM and CDR2 ANQGSEA. The CDR3 consists of 13 residues. Trimming cost V 4 bases and J 8 bases, with 17 bases left between them. The CDR3 sequence is CSVGRGAPSEAFF. CDR3 coding DNA: TGCAGCGTTGGCCGGGGGGCGCCATCAGAAGCTTTCTTT.

V is TRBV7-9 and J is TRBJ2-1, with 7 bases fitting TRBD2. Germline CDR1 and CDR2: SEHNR and FQNEAQ (reference sequence). CDR3 length equals 15 residues. The V and J ends lost 7 bases and 7 bases, in that order; junction bases with no gene match: 13. This CDR3 reads CASTRNSRGGNEQFF. CDR3 bases: TGTGCCAGCACGCGAAACTCGCGGGGAGGGAATGAGCAGTTCTTC.

A few counts support this clone. This chain connects TRBV7-2 to TRBJ1-1; D is ambiguous. The germline V and J ends were trimmed by 4 bases and 1 base, with 4 bases remaining between them. The CDR3 spans 12 residues. In germline, CDR1 is SGHTA, CDR2 FQGNSA. CDR3 residues: CASSSRNTEAFF. The CDR3 region has the DNA TGTGCCAGCAGCTCCAGGAACACTGAAGCTTTCTTT.

This clone was seen more than once but under ten times. Other nucleotide sequences in the sample specify the same CDR3. The rearrangement joins TRBV9 to TRBJ2-6; D gene unclear. Trimming took off 5 bases at V and 0 bases at J, with 3 bases between the two ends. Germline V gene lookup returns CDR1 SGDLS and CDR2 YYNGEE. The CDR3 has 13 amino acids. This CDR3 reads CASSRSGANVLTF. The CDR3 coding sequence is TGTGCCAGCAGTCGCTCTGGGGCCAACGTCCTGACTTTC.